Below, 3 T cell receptor beta chains from the same sample are listed, as sequenced in a study of cytomegalovirus exposure and HLA in healthy donors. The PCR ran on 60 Vbeta and 13 Jbeta primers. The table came from immunoSEQ multiplex PCR; TCRdb's copy has only in-frame clones and leaves some out. The sample records around 100,000 clones, around 83% being singletons. The sample consisted of PBMCs. The receptor set was obtained from a man younger than 45 in good health and CMV-seronegative.

The chain links TRBV9 to TRBJ2-1; possibly TRBD1 for D (6 bases). The germline V gene encodes CDR1 SGDLS and CDR2 YYNGEE. The ends were cut back, 4 bases at V and 8 bases at J, with 16 bases in the middle. The CDR3 covers 14 residues. CDR3 sequence (DNA): TGTGCCAGCAGCCTAGACCCCCAGGGGCATGAGCAGTTCTTC. It translates to CASSLDPQGHEQFF. Full variable domain (remainder filled in from reference TRBV9 and TRBJ2-1): DSGVTQTPKHLITATGQRVTLRCSPRSGDLSVYWYQQSLDQGLQFLIQYYNGEERAKGNILERFSAQQFPDLHSELNLSSLELGDSALYFCASSLDPQGHEQFFGPGTRLTVL.

This clone was observed once. At one end the junction does not follow the germline gene, possibly because of a read error. The V and J genes are TRBV6-1 and TRBJ1-4, with 7 bases fitting TRBD1. The CDR3 runs to 15 residues. CDR1 and CDR2 (germline): MNHNS, SASEGT. The CDR3, as DNA: TGTGCCAGCAGTGGACAGGGAGCAACTAATAAAAAACTGTTTTTT. It specifies CASSGQGATNKKLFF.

The V call is TRBV5-1, the J call TRBJ2-3; 14 bases match TRBD2. The CDR3 sequence is 18 residues long. CDR1 SGHRS and CDR2 YFSETQ come from the germline V gene. Trimming at V came to 0 bases and at J to 0 bases, leaving 3 bases not matched to a gene. The CDR3 sequence: CASSLGLAGGRSTDTQYF. CDR3 DNA: TGCGCCAGCAGCTTGGGACTAGCGGGGGGGCGTAGCACAGATACGCAGTATTTT.